These 19 T cell receptor beta chains were all obtained from the same sample, sequenced in a study of identical twins. TCRdb used MiXCR to reprocess the 5' RACE reads, holding one entry per CDR3 protein. The sample carries about 100,000 distinct CDR3 sequences, about 5.6% recorded once. The sample consisted of memory T cells sorted from blood. These receptors were collected from a woman between 50 and 59 years old in good health.

This clonotype was seen many times. This chain links TRBV29-1 with TRBJ1-2; 7 bases agree with TRBD1. The CDR3 is made up of 13 amino acids. With 4 bases clipped from V and 4 bases from J, the junction kept 6 bases outside the gene matches. Germline CDR1 SQVTM, CDR2 ANQGSEA. CDR3 DNA: TGCAGCGTTGGGGAGGGGGCGACCTATGGCTACACCTTC. This translates into CSVGEGATYGYTF.

This clonotype was found a few times. The chain recombines TRBV6-1 with TRBJ2-1; D gene ambiguous. This CDR3 is 12 amino acids long. V lost 8 bases, J lost 2 bases, and 7 bases lay in between. Germline CDR1 and CDR2: MNHNS and SASEGT. CDR3 nucleotide sequence: TGTGCCAGCCGTTCCCCCTACAATGAGCAGTTCTTC. This gives the protein CASRSPYNEQFF.

Many counts were recorded for this clonotype. The chain has TRBV9 and TRBJ1-2, with D unresolved. With 8 bases removed from V and 6 bases from J, the gap between germline ends came to 17 bases. The CDR3 is made up of 13 amino acids. Germline-derived CDR1 and CDR2 are SGDLS and YYNGEE. The CDR3 loop is CASTRSGLDGYTF. Here the CDR3 DNA reads TGTGCCAGTACCCGTAGTGGTTTAGATGGCTACACCTTC.

This clonotype was observed many times. The chain joins TRBV3-1 to TRBJ2-5; D unresolved. The V and J ends lost 2 bases and 3 bases respectively, with 4 bases between them. This CDR3 has 12 amino acids. The germline gives CDR1 LGHDT, CDR2 YNNKEL (reference sequence). CDR3 sequence (DNA): TGTGCCAGCAGCCAAAATGAAGAGACCCAGTACTTC. It is translated as CASSQNEETQYF.

This clonotype was observed at least ten times. A read error may produce the germline difference seen at one junction end. The chain carries TRBV12-3 or TRBV12-4 and TRBJ2-2, with D perhaps TRBD1 (6 bases). The CDR3 loop spans 13 amino acids. The CDR3 loop is CASSLAGVGELFF. The CDR3 region has the DNA TGTGCCAGCAGTCTAGCAGGGGTCGGGGAGCTGTTTTTT.

V gene TRBV6-6 combines with J gene TRBJ1-3; 9 bases match TRBD1. Trimming at V came to 7 bases and at J to 3 bases, leaving 13 bases not matched to a gene. There are 17 residues in the CDR3. Germline CDR1 reads MNHNY; CDR2 reads SVGAGI (reference sequence). CDR3 amino acids: CASKPGTGPTFGNTIYF. In DNA, the CDR3 is TGTGCCAGCAAACCCGGGACAGGGCCGACCTTTGGAAACACCATATATTTT.

CDR3 region: CASSTTGTPETQYF. As DNA, the CDR3 is TGTGCCAGCAGTACGACAGGGACCCCAGAGACCCAGTACTTC. The chain couples TRBV12-3 or TRBV12-4 to TRBJ2-5; 7 nucleotides line up with TRBD1. The trim removed 5 bases at V and 4 bases at J, leaving 7 bases unmatched. The CDR3 has 14 residues.

This clonotype was detected ten times or more. J is TRBJ2-5 and V is TRBV5-1; possibly TRBD2 for D (6 bases). The CDR3 sequence is 14 residues long. Germline values: CDR1 SGHRS, CDR2 YFSETQ. The V end lost 3 bases, the J end lost 2 bases, and 11 bases lay between the germline ends. DNA for the CDR3: TGCGCCAGCAGCTCTAGCGCCAAGCAAGAGACCCAGTACTTC. It translates to CASSSSAKQETQYF.

The chain carries TRBV10-3 and TRBJ1-1; a possible D gene is TRBD1 (5 bases). This CDR3 is 15 amino acids long. The ends were cut back, 4 bases at V and 0 bases at J, with 12 bases in the middle. CDR1 and CDR2 (germline): ENHRY, SYGVKD. CDR3 in DNA: TGTGCCATCAGTGCGGGACTCCGCATGAACACTGAAGCTTTCTTT. This gives the protein CAISAGLRMNTEAFF.

This clonotype was seen ten or more times. CDR3 bases: TGCAGCGCCGTGATACAGGGGACTGAAGCTTTCTTT. Its translation: CSAVIQGTEAFF. The chain couples TRBV29-1 to TRBJ1-1, with 7 bases identical to TRBD1. J lost 5 bases, V lost 7 bases, and 7 bases had no gene match. The germline V gene has CDR1 SQVTM and CDR2 ANQGSEA. The CDR3 has 12 residues.

This clonotype showed up just a few times. The rearrangement uses TRBV5-1 and TRBJ2-3; D uncertain. Per germline, CDR1 SGHRS and CDR2 YFSETQ. Deletions cut 7 bases from V and 2 bases from J, with 5 bases between. This CDR3 is 11 amino acids long. DNA of the CDR3: TGCGCCAGCCAGAACACAGATACGCAGTATTTT. Its translation is CASQNTDTQYF.

There are many counts of this clonotype. The chain joins TRBV5-1 to TRBJ2-3; D unclear. CDR1 and CDR2 (germline): SGHRS, YFSETQ. The CDR3 covers 13 residues. Trimming shortened V by 4 bases and J by 4 bases, and 10 bases separated the two germline ends. This CDR3 is CASSGSVADTQYF. Written as DNA, the CDR3 is TGCGCCAGCAGCGGGTCCGTGGCAGATACGCAGTATTTT. Supplemented by reference TRBV5-1 and TRBJ2-3, the full variable domain reads KAGVTQTPRYLIKTRGQQVTLSCSPISGHRSVSWYQQTPGQGLQFLFEYFSETQRNKGNFPGRFSGRQFSNSRSEMNVSTLELGDSALYLCASSGSVADTQYFGPGTRLTVL.

This clonotype was seen many times. The chain recombines TRBV7-8 with TRBJ2-5; 8 bases align to TRBD1. Germline assignment: CDR1 SGHVS and CDR2 FQNEAQ. The CDR3 has 16 amino acids. Trimming took 4 bases from V and 2 from J; bases not matched to a gene: 9. CDR3 nucleotide sequence: TGTGCCAGCAGCTCAACAACCGGACAGGGACAAGAGACCCAGTACTTC. It specifies CASSSTTGQGQETQYF. Drawing the rest from reference TRBV7-8 and TRBJ2-5, the complete variable domain is GAGVSQSPRYKVAKRGQDVALRCDPISGHVSLFWYQQALGQGPEFLTYFQNEAQLDKSGLPSDRFFAERPEGSVSTLKIQRTQQEDSAVYLCASSSTTGQGQETQYFGPGTRLLVL.

The rearrangement links TRBV7-2 to TRBJ2-7; D remains ambiguous. The CDR3 has 16 residues. Trimming removed 5 bases at V and 1 base at J, with 18 bases between. Per the germline V gene, CDR1 is SGHTA and CDR2 is FQGNSA. The CDR3 nucleotides read TGTGCCAGCAGCCAAGATCGGCTACGCCCGTCCTACGAGCAGTACTTC. Protein: CASSQDRLRPSYEQYF. Supplemented by reference TRBV7-2 and TRBJ2-7, the full variable domain reads GAGVSQSPSNKVTEKGKDVELRCDPISGHTALYWYRQSLGQGLEFLIYFQGNSAPDKSGLPSDRFSAERTGGSVSTLTIQRTQQEDSAVYLCASSQDRLRPSYEQYFGPGTRLTVT.

This chain joins TRBV6-1 and TRBJ1-2, with 9 bases matching TRBD1. V dropped 6 bases and J dropped 4; count of bases not matched to a gene: 3. Germline V lookup: CDR1 MNHNS, CDR2 SASEGT. The CDR3 spans 13 residues. The CDR3 DNA reads as TGTGCCAGCAGGGGACAGGGCGCCTATGGCTACACCTTC. Translation: CASRGQGAYGYTF.

This clonotype was counted only a few times. This chain links TRBV3-1 with TRBJ2-7; 10 bases map to TRBD2. J was trimmed by 5 bases and V by 2 bases; bases with no gene match: 3. The length of the CDR3 is 14 residues. In germline, CDR1 is LGHDT, CDR2 YNNKEL (reference sequence). The CDR3: CASSQSGRAHEQYV. The CDR3 DNA reads TGTGCCAGCAGCCAAAGCGGGAGGGCCCACGAGCAGTACGTC.

This clonotype appeared many times. The chain carries TRBV5-6 and TRBJ1-6, with D hard to call. The V end was cut by 4 bases, the J end by 7 bases, with 12 bases between. CDR3 length: 14 residues. Germline values: CDR1 SGHDT, CDR2 YYEEEE. In DNA, the CDR3 is TGTGCCAGCAGCCCAGGACGGAACAATTCACCCCTCCACTTT. Translating gives CASSPGRNNSPLHF.

The chain recombines TRBV5-1 with TRBJ1-4; D is perhaps TRBD1 (5 bases). Germline V gene lookup returns CDR1 SGHRS and CDR2 YFSETQ. This CDR3 is built from 14 residues. Trimming removed 5 bases at V and 8 bases at J, with 16 bases between. The CDR3 loop reads CASSSDTAGEKLFF. The CDR3 DNA sequence: TGCGCCAGCAGTTCGGACACGGCGGGAGAAAAACTGTTTTTT.

This clonotype appeared many times. This chain joins TRBV11-2 and TRBJ2-1; 7 nucleotides line up with TRBD2. The CDR3 length is 12 residues. Trimming at V came to 6 bases and at J to 10 bases, leaving 6 bases not matched to a gene. Germline V CDR1 and CDR2: SGHAT, FQNNGV. The CDR3 DNA is TGTGCCAGCAGAGCTCAACTAGCGGAGCAGTTCTTC. It translates to CASRAQLAEQFF.